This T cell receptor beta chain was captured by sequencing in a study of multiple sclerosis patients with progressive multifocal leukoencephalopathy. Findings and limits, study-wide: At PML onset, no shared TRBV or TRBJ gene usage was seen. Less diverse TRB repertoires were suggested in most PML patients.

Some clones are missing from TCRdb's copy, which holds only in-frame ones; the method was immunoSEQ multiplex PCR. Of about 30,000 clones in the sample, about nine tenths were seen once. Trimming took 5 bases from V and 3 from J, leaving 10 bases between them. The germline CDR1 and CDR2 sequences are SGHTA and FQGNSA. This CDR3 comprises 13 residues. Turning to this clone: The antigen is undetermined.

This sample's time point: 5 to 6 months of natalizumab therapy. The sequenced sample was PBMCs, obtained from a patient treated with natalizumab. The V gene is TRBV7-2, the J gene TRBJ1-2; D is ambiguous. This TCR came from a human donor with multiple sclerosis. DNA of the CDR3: TGTGCCAGCAGCCCGTCGAGAGACTATGGCTACACCTTC. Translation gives CASSPSRDYGYTF.